A single T cell receptor (beta chain) is shown here with its context. Seattle patient enrollment occurred during active infection, with longitudinal follow-up thereafter. Authors' analysis steps: Amplification of reference gene primers provided the estimated nucleated cell counts. Profiled with immunoSEQ multiplex PCR; TCRdb holds only in-frame clones, not every one. That table gives V, J and clone size, and the DNA gave D and trimming. The repertoire holds about 420,000 clones, around 90% seen once, with more than 0.7% in the top ten. V was cut by 4 bases and J by 1 base, with 9 bases left in between. Germline V lookup: CDR1 SGHRS, CDR2 YFSETQ. This CDR3 has 14 residues. The record originates from a study of blood T cell repertoires in COVID-19. As for the study in general: Sites in the United States, Italy and Spain provided acute and convalescent COVID-19 samples. T cells, B-cell-depleted T cells, or PBMCs provided the cDNA or gDNA that served as material.

The sequenced material came from peripheral blood. The receptor comes from a man between 18 and 35 years old with COVID-19, enrolled during active disease. J is TRBJ2-1 and V is TRBV5-1; possibly TRBD2 for D (6 bases). CDR3 in DNA: TGCGCCAGCAGCGGCGGGACTTCCTACAATGAGCAGTTCTTC. Its protein is CASSGGTSYNEQFF.